One TCR beta chain is described in this entry. This sample is part of a study of CD8 T cells in Susac syndrome. V lost 2 bases, J lost 0 bases, and 9 bases stayed unmatched. CDR3 length: 19 residues. CDR1 and CDR2 (germline): LGHNA, YSLEER. RNA in amounts of roughly 0.5 to 1 ug was reverse transcribed with random hexamers. The method of amplification for TCR beta CDR3 was immunoSEQ multiplex PCR, covering 54 Vbeta and 13 Jbeta. One entry per CDR3 protein, called by TCRdb with MiXCR from the immunoSEQ multiplex PCR reads. The profile shows around 200,000 distinct CDR3 sequences, almost 96% of them singletons. Sequencing targeted TCR beta in T cells from blood (CD8+ and CD4+). The patients who served as multiple sclerosis controls were treatment-naive and had stable or active relapsing-remitting disease that fulfilled the revised McDonald criteria.

The TCR was taken from a human donor with multiple sclerosis. The chain uses TRBV4-3 and TRBJ2-6, with 8 bases lining up with TRBD1. The sequenced sample was CD4+ T cells from PBMCs. CDR3 DNA sequence: TGCGCCAGCAGCCAATTAGCAGGGGGCCCCCCCTCTGGGGCCAACGTCCTGACTTTC. Its translation: CASSQLAGGPPSGANVLTF.